This TCR beta chain comes out of a study of preoperative IRX-2 immunotherapy in early breast cancer. This clone appeared a single time. CDR3 length equals 14 residues. The germline V and J ends were trimmed by 2 bases and 3 bases, with 10 bases remaining between them. Germline V gene sequence: CDR1 KGHSH, CDR2 LQKENI. Treatment noted: preoperative locoregional IRX-2 cytokine immunotherapy. TCRdb's copy holds only in-frame clones and misses some; the assay was immunoSEQ multiplex PCR. The table records some 99,000 clones, more than 80% of them present only once. The sample was tumor tissue, taken after IRX-2 immunotherapy. J is TRBJ1-1 and V is TRBV18; D is perhaps TRBD1 (6 bases). The receptor comes from a human donor with breast cancer. CDR3: CASSPYTGYTEAFF. DNA of the CDR3: TGTGCCAGCTCACCATATACAGGGTACACTGAAGCTTTCTTT.